The next 22 T cell receptor beta chains were all read from a single sample in a study of T cell changes during pregnancy in multiple sclerosis. Data came from immunoSEQ multiplex PCR; TCRdb stores just in-frame clones and leaves some out. Here the sample spans about 40,000 clones, 75% to 95% being singletons. Sequences were derived from CD8+ T cells from peripheral blood mononuclear cells, sampled before pregnancy. These receptors all stem from a female donor with multiple sclerosis, enrolled in a pregnancy study.

V usage is TRBV9 and J usage is TRBJ2-2; 8 nucleotides agree with TRBD2. V gave up 2 bases and J gave up 6 bases; unmatched junction bases: 0. This CDR3 has 13 amino acids. CDR1 is SGDLS and CDR2 is YYNGEE in the germline V gene. CDR3 bases: TGTGCCAGCAGCGTCGGGGGGGCCGGGGAGCTGTTTTTT. This translates into CASSVGGAGELFF.

This chain uses TRBV19 with TRBJ2-1; 8 nucleotides agree with TRBD2. With V trimmed by 0 bases and J by 3 bases, 7 bases remained unmatched. The CDR3 consists of 17 residues. Germline lookup yields CDR1 LNHDA and CDR2 SQIVND (reference sequence). CDR3 sequence (DNA): TGTGCCAGTAGTATAGACAGCGGGGGAGTGGGCTACAATGAGCAGTTCTTC. Translated: CASSIDSGGVGYNEQFF.

The V call is TRBV30, the J call TRBJ2-7, with 11 positions matching TRBD2. The V segment lost 3 bases and the J segment 3 bases; nucleotides outside the gene matches: 7. Germline values: CDR1 GTSNPN, CDR2 SVGIG (reference sequence). CDR3 length: 15 residues. This CDR3 reads CAWSAGTSGYYEQYF. The CDR3 DNA reads as TGTGCCTGGAGCGCCGGGACTAGCGGCTACTACGAGCAGTACTTC.

The V gene is TRBV19, the J gene TRBJ1-4; D unresolved. Germline values: CDR1 LNHDA, CDR2 SQIVND (reference sequence). The CDR3 covers 14 residues. V shed 5 bases and J shed 8 bases, with 15 bases lying between them. The CDR3 spells CASSLPKRGEKLFF. In DNA, the CDR3 is TGTGCCAGTAGTCTTCCGAAACGAGGGGAAAAACTGTTTTTT. Looking up the rest from reference TRBV19 and TRBJ1-4 gives the full variable domain: DGGITQSPKYLFRKEGQNVTLSCEQNLNHDAMYWYRQDPGQGLRLIYYSQIVNDFQKGDIAEGYSVSREKKESFPLTVTSAQKNPTAFYLCASSLPKRGEKLFFGSGTQLSVL.

The rearrangement links TRBV30 to TRBJ2-3, with 7 nucleotides matching TRBD1. Germline V lookup: CDR1 GTSNPN, CDR2 SVGIG (reference sequence). The junction had 16 bases not matched to a gene; V was cut back by 3 bases and J by 1 base. The CDR3 loop spans 18 amino acids. CDR3 region: CAWSPPDRTISRTDTQYF. The CDR3 DNA reads TGTGCCTGGAGCCCCCCGGACAGGACGATTTCGCGCACAGATACGCAGTATTTT. Full variable domain (missing parts from reference TRBV30 and TRBJ2-3): SQTIHQWPATLVQPVGSPLSLECTVEGTSNPNLYWYRQAAGRGLQLLFYSVGIGQISSEVPQNLSASRPQDRQFILSSKKLLLSDSGFYLCAWSPPDRTISRTDTQYFGPGTRLTVL.

The V call is TRBV18, the J call TRBJ2-1; the match to TRBD2 covers 13 bases. V lost 3 bases and J lost 12; bases outside the gene matches: 5. Germline lookup yields CDR1 KGHSH and CDR2 LQKENI. This CDR3 contains 14 residues. CDR3 sequence: CASSPGTSGNGQFF. CDR3 DNA: TGTGCCAGCTCACCTGGGACTAGCGGGAACGGGCAGTTCTTC.

This chain joins TRBV4-1 and TRBJ1-2; D gene ambiguous. V lost 1 base and J 2 bases, leaving 5 bases between the germline ends. CDR3 size: 13 residues. Germline CDR1 MGHRA, CDR2 YSYEKL. The CDR3 DNA follows: TGCGCCAGCAGCCAAGCTCTAAACTATGGCTACACCTTC. Translated: CASSQALNYGYTF.

The rearrangement links TRBV6-1 to TRBJ2-7; 9 nucleotides match TRBD1. This CDR3 is built from 16 residues. Losses at the gene ends were 2 bases for V and 4 bases for J; bases not matched to a gene: 9. Germline V gene sequence: CDR1 MNHNS, CDR2 SASEGT. The CDR3 loop reads CASSERGQGIYYEQYF. CDR3 nucleotide sequence: TGTGCCAGCAGTGAAAGGGGACAGGGTATATATTACGAGCAGTACTTC.

The rearrangement links TRBV27 to TRBJ2-1; TRBD1 matches 7 bases. The junction had 7 bases not matched to a gene; V was cut back by 2 bases and J by 6 bases. This CDR3 has 15 amino acids. From germline, CDR1 is MNHEY and CDR2 SMNVEV (reference sequence). CDR3 sequence reads: CASSLEPDRVNEQFF. The DNA of the CDR3 is TGTGCCAGCAGTTTAGAACCCGACAGGGTCAATGAGCAGTTCTTC.

This chain uses TRBV10-1 with TRBJ2-5; unclear D gene. The DNA end lines up better with TRBJ2-7; the J call may be wrong. This CDR3 has 11 residues. CDR1 is WNHNN and CDR2 is SYGVQD in the germline V gene (reference sequence). The CDR3 loop reads CATKLPYEQYF. The CDR3 DNA reads TGCGCCACCAAACTACCCTACGAGCAGTACTTC.

The gene calls are TRBV28 and TRBJ1-2; D possibly corresponds to TRBD1 (5 bases). Germline CDR1 MDHEN, CDR2 SYDVKM. The CDR3 runs to 15 residues. Trimming took off 3 bases at V and 0 bases at J, with 11 bases between the two ends. The CDR3 loop reads CASSFPAGANYGYTF. The CDR3 DNA follows: TGTGCCAGCAGTTTTCCGGCGGGGGCTAACTATGGCTACACCTTC.

The chain carries TRBV6-5 and TRBJ1-6; TRBD1 might be the D (6 bases). Trimming took 1 base from V and 5 from J, leaving 9 bases between them. The CDR3 length is 15 residues. Germline V gene data show CDR1 as MNHEY and CDR2 as SVGAGI. CDR3 residues: CASSYYRDHNSPLHF. The CDR3 DNA reads as TGTGCCAGCAGTTACTACAGGGACCATAATTCACCCCTCCACTTT.

The CDR3 DNA reads TGTGCCAGCAGCCAAGAGCTGGGGCGAATCTATGGCTACACCTTC. This codes for CASSQELGRIYGYTF. The rearrangement links TRBV4-2 to TRBJ1-2; D might be TRBD1 (5 bases). With 0 bases removed from V and 4 bases from J, the gap between germline ends came to 12 bases. This CDR3 has 15 amino acids. Germline values: CDR1 LGHNA, CDR2 YNFKEQ.

The V and J genes are TRBV19 and TRBJ2-7; 9 nucleotides line up with TRBD2. The germline V gene encodes CDR1 LNHDA and CDR2 SQIVND (reference sequence). The V segment lost 5 bases and the J segment 4 bases; nucleotides outside the gene matches: 6. This CDR3 comprises 14 residues. This CDR3 reads CASSLSGRTYEQYF. For the CDR3, the DNA is TGTGCCAGTAGTCTGAGCGGGAGGACTTACGAGCAGTACTTC. Looking up the rest from reference TRBV19 and TRBJ2-7 gives the full variable domain: DGGITQSPKYLFRKEGQNVTLSCEQNLNHDAMYWYRQDPGQGLRLIYYSQIVNDFQKGDIAEGYSVSREKKESFPLTVTSAQKNPTAFYLCASSLSGRTYEQYFGPGTRLTVT.

This chain uses TRBV19 with TRBJ1-1; D unresolved. The CDR3 sequence is 14 residues long. Germline CDR1 is LNHDA and CDR2 is SQIVND (reference sequence). V lost 1 base and J lost 5, with 11 bases in between. The CDR3 loop reads CASSIVEGGTEAFF. CDR3 in DNA: TGTGCCAGTAGTATAGTAGAGGGAGGGACTGAAGCTTTCTTT.

The chain is built from TRBV7-9 and TRBJ2-3; 9 nucleotides line up with TRBD1. There are 18 residues in the CDR3. Unmatched junction bases numbered 11, after V lost 4 bases and J lost 0 bases. CDR1 is SEHNR, CDR2 FQNEAQ, per germline (reference sequence). The CDR3 DNA reads TGTGCCAGCAGCTCACCCGGGACAGGGAGCACTAGCACAGATACGCAGTATTTT. Translated: CASSSPGTGSTSTDTQYF.

This CDR3 is CASSSQEREGLVDEQYF. The CDR3 region has the DNA TGTGCCAGCAGCTCCCAGGAGCGGGAGGGCTTAGTAGACGAGCAGTACTTC. The J gene is TRBJ2-7, the V gene TRBV13, with 10 bases lining up with TRBD2. Germline assignment: CDR1 PRHDT and CDR2 FYEKMQ (reference sequence). V gave up 4 bases and J gave up 5 bases; unmatched junction bases: 14. This CDR3 has 17 residues.

The rearrangement joins TRBV7-2 to TRBJ2-2; D may be TRBD2 (6 bases). V was pared by 5 bases and J by 8 bases, with 18 bases between. In germline, CDR1 is SGHTA, CDR2 FQGNSA. The length of the CDR3 is 15 residues. CDR3 loop: CASSPGTYVMGELFF. The CDR3 coding sequence is TGTGCCAGCAGCCCCGGGACTTACGTTATGGGGGAGCTGTTTTTT.

The gene calls are TRBV29-1 and TRBJ2-7, with a possible D match to TRBD1 (6 bases). CDR1 SQVTM and CDR2 ANQGSEA come from the germline V gene. V gave up 5 bases and J gave up 5 bases, with 16 bases separating them. The length of the CDR3 is 13 residues. CDR3 in DNA: TGCAGCGTTTGGGACAAAACTCGGAACGAGCAGTACTTC. Its protein is CSVWDKTRNEQYF.

This chain joins TRBV7-6 and TRBJ2-5, with TRBD2 matching over 7 bases. This CDR3 is 14 amino acids long. V shed 2 bases and J 5 bases; nucleotides not matched to a gene: 5. The germline V gene encodes CDR1 SGHVS and CDR2 FNYEAQ. In DNA, the CDR3 is TGTGCCAGCAGCTTACATTGGGGGGGGGAGACCCAGTACTTC. Translated, it gives CASSLHWGGETQYF.

This sequence joins TRBV6-6 and TRBJ1-2, with TRBD1 as a possible D gene (6 bases). This CDR3 has 11 amino acids. V was shortened by 9 bases and J by 3 bases, with 8 bases between the two germline ends. Per germline, CDR1 MNHNY and CDR2 SVGAGI (reference sequence). The CDR3 DNA follows: TGTGCCAGTCAGGGGTACTATGGCTACACCTTC. Amino acids: CASQGYYGYTF.

The rearrangement links TRBV19 to TRBJ1-1, with a possible D match to TRBD1 (6 bases). Per the germline V gene, CDR1 is LNHDA and CDR2 is SQIVND (reference sequence). V was trimmed by 1 base and J by 0 bases, leaving 15 bases between them. CDR3 length: 17 amino acids. Here the CDR3 reads CASSIVFQGPMNTEAFF. The CDR3, as DNA: TGTGCCAGTAGTATAGTCTTCCAGGGGCCAATGAACACTGAAGCTTTCTTT. Complete variable domain (other parts from reference TRBV19 and TRBJ1-1): DGGITQSPKYLFRKEGQNVTLSCEQNLNHDAMYWYRQDPGQGLRLIYYSQIVNDFQKGDIAEGYSVSREKKESFPLTVTSAQKNPTAFYLCASSIVFQGPMNTEAFFGQGTRLTVV.